Listed below are T cell receptor beta chains from one sample, sequenced in a study of vaccination and CD4 T cells after COVID-19. MiXCR, applied by TCRdb to the PCR reads, yields one record per CDR3 protein. The table shows 8,000 to 8,500 distinct CDR3 sequences, with approximately 52% occurring only once. Antigens of these TCRs are unknown. Specimen: CD4+ T cells from blood, cultured in vitro. The source of these receptors is a human donor who had recovered from COVID-19. CDR3s include the opening cysteine and the closing phenylalanine or tryptophan. The order of the fields is D gene, clone size, V gene, J gene, CDR3 protein, CDR3 DNA. A D gene is named only where the DNA matches it firmly. Only part of the rows carry a size: once, few, many, or a class if the clone is expanded.

.,few,TRBV7-9,TRBJ1-3,CASSFSEGGNTIYF,TGTGCCAGCAGCTTCTCGGAGGGAGGAAACACCATATATTTT
.,.,TRBV10-3,TRBJ2-3,CAISDPKRTDTQYF,TGTGCCATCAGTGACCCTAAACGCACAGATACGCAGTATTTT
TRBD1,few,TRBV20-1,TRBJ1-1,CSARLQGGGTGTEAFF,TGCAGTGCTAGGTTACAGGGGGGAGGAACTGGCACTGAAGCTTTCTTT
.,few,TRBV11-2,TRBJ2-7,CASSLDWGEQYF,TGTGCCAGCAGCTTAGATTGGGGCGAGCAGTACTTC
.,few,TRBV19,TRBJ2-3,CASSIRLTGTDTQYF,TGTGCCAGTAGTATTAGACTCACTGGGACAGATACGCAGTATTTT
.,large,TRBV10-2,TRBJ1-5,CASSESSGGNQPQHF,TGCGCCAGCAGTGAGTCTAGCGGCGGAAATCAGCCCCAGCATTTT
.,.,TRBV12-5,TRBJ2-5,CASADPGARIYQETQYF,TGTGCTAGTGCCGACCCGGGGGCCCGGATATACCAAGAGACCCAGTACTTC
TRBD2,.,TRBV7-3,TRBJ2-5,CASSLYGGQETQYF,TGTGCCAGCAGCTTATACGGGGGGCAAGAGACCCAGTACTTC
.,.,TRBV20-1,TRBJ2-7,CSASEGPHEQYF,TGCAGTGCTAGTGAGGGACCCCACGAGCAGTACTTC
.,.,TRBV7-2,TRBJ2-7,CASSSGLIYEQYF,TGTGCCAGCAGCTCCGGACTAATCTACGAGCAGTACTTC
.,few,TRBV20-1,TRBJ2-3,CSAPRSATKGDTQYF,TGCAGTGCCCCCAGGTCGGCGACGAAAGGAGATACGCAGTATTTT
TRBD1,medium-sized,TRBV20-1,TRBJ1-2,CSARDRGGFGYTF,TGCAGTGCTAGAGATCGAGGGGGCTTTGGCTACACCTTC
.,.,TRBV7-9,TRBJ1-1,CASSATDRNTEAFF,TGTGCCAGCAGCGCGACAGACCGGAACACTGAAGCTTTCTTT
TRBD2,.,TRBV15,TRBJ2-7,CATSTRTSGSPYEQYF,TGTGCCACCAGCACCCGGACTAGCGGGTCACCTTACGAGCAGTACTTC
.,few,TRBV7-9,TRBJ1-1,CASSYTGGMNTEAFF,TGTGCCAGCAGCTATACCGGTGGGATGAACACTGAAGCTTTCTTT
.,.,TRBV18,TRBJ2-6,CASSPQGSGANVLTF,TGTGCCAGCTCACCACAGGGATCTGGGGCCAACGTCCTGACTTTC
.,.,TRBV6-5,TRBJ1-1,CASSYNAEAFF,TGTGCCAGCAGTTACAATGCTGAAGCTTTCTTT
TRBD2,.,TRBV20-1,TRBJ2-7,CSAIGTSGESSYEQYF,TGCAGTGCAATCGGGACTAGCGGAGAGTCTTCCTACGAGCAGTACTTC
.,.,TRBV19,TRBJ1-2,CASSILQGRGYTF,TGTGCCAGTAGTATACTACAGGGCCGTGGCTACACCTTC
.,.,TRBV14,TRBJ1-1,CASSRLPPEAFF,TGTGCCAGCAGCCGACTCCCCCCTGAAGCTTTCTTT
TRBD1,.,TRBV6-4,TRBJ1-5,CASSDTSLWDRVGQPQHF,TGTGCCAGCAGTGACACAAGTTTATGGGACAGGGTGGGTCAGCCCCAGCATTTT
TRBD1,.,TRBV19,TRBJ2-5,CASSRTGGLSQETQYF,TGTGCCAGTAGCCGGACAGGGGGGTTGTCCCAAGAGACCCAGTACTTC
TRBD1,once,TRBV25-1,TRBJ1-1,CASSEGQGYTEAFF,TGTGCCAGCAGTGAGGGACAGGGATACACTGAAGCTTTCTTT
.,.,TRBV6-1,TRBJ2-3,CASRGESYTDTQYF,TGTGCCAGCAGGGGGGAGAGCTACACAGATACGCAGTATTTT
TRBD1,.,TRBV29-1,TRBJ1-2,CSVDRGVSGYTF,TGCAGCGTTGACAGGGGGGTTAGTGGCTACACCTTC
.,.,TRBV28,TRBJ2-5,CASSFPPNRVQETQYF,TGTGCCAGCAGTTTTCCTCCCAACAGGGTCCAAGAGACCCAGTACTTC
TRBD1,few,TRBV6-2/TRBV6-3,TRBJ1-2,CASSSTARGTGEDGYTF,TGTGCCAGCAGTTCCACCGCCCGGGGGACAGGGGAAGACGGCTACACCTTC
.,.,TRBV10-3,TRBJ2-7,CAISEDRREPVTYEQYF,TGTGCCATCAGCGAGGACCGTCGGGAGCCGGTTACCTACGAGCAGTACTTC
.,.,TRBV5-4,TRBJ1-1,CASSLQGSLNTEAFF,TGTGCCAGCAGCTTGCAGGGGAGCTTGAACACTGAAGCTTTCTTT
.,few,TRBV6-1,TRBJ1-5,CASSEVRNQPQHF,TGTGCCAGCAGTGAAGTGCGAAATCAGCCCCAGCATTTT
.,.,TRBV21-1,TRBJ2-3,CASFSGGARTDTQYF,TGTGCCAGCTTTAGCGGGGGGGCCCGCACAGATACGCAGTATTTT
.,.,TRBV7-2,TRBJ2-3,CASSLYAPGVDTQYF,TGTGCCAGCAGCCTTTACGCCCCTGGGGTGGATACGCAGTATTTT
.,.,TRBV7-2,TRBJ2-1,CASSLGAGATYNEQFF,TGTGCCAGCAGCTTAGGGGCGGGGGCAACCTACAATGAGCAGTTCTTC
.,few,TRBV7-3,TRBJ2-3,CASSIQGDLSDTQYF,TGTGCCAGCAGCATCCAAGGAGACCTCTCCGATACGCAGTATTTT
.,.,TRBV6-2/TRBV6-3,TRBJ1-2,CASSRQVYGYTF,TGTGCCAGCAGCAGACAGGTTTATGGCTACACCTTC
TRBD2,.,TRBV20-1,TRBJ2-1,CSARSGSGRPPRNEQFF,TGCAGTGCTAGATCAGGAAGCGGGAGGCCCCCCAGGAATGAGCAGTTCTTC
.,once,TRBV5-4,TRBJ2-3,CASSLAGGADTQYF,TGTGCCAGCAGCTTGGCCGGTGGGGCAGATACGCAGTATTTT
.,once,TRBV5-5,TRBJ1-2,CASSLAVGGNGYTF,TGTGCCAGCAGCTTGGCCGTAGGGGGAAATGGCTACACCTTC
TRBD1,.,TRBV20-1,TRBJ1-6,CSARPDRGRLSSYNSPLHF,TGCAGTGCTAGACCGGACAGGGGTCGACTAAGCTCCTATAATTCACCCCTCCACTTT
.,.,TRBV6-1,TRBJ1-6,CASSEGGGDSPLHF,TGTGCCAGCAGTGAGGGGGGGGGCGATTCACCCCTCCACTTT
.,.,TRBV24-1,TRBJ1-3,CATSDPGISGNTIYF,TGTGCCACCAGTGATCCAGGGATTTCTGGAAACACCATATATTTT
.,once,TRBV11-2,TRBJ2-5,CASSSLVVVAGRETQYF,TGTGCCAGCAGCTCCTTAGTAGTTGTGGCGGGGAGAGAGACCCAGTACTTC
TRBD2,.,TRBV7-9,TRBJ2-3,CASTREGKATDTQYF,TGTGCCAGCACCCGGGAGGGTAAGGCCACAGATACGCAGTATTTT
TRBD1,.,TRBV7-8,TRBJ1-1,CASTQTYRGRSTEAFF,TGTGCCAGCACCCAGACTTACAGGGGGCGATCGACTGAAGCTTTCTTT
.,.,TRBV7-2,TRBJ2-5,CASSLTETQYF,TGTGCCAGCAGCTTGACGGAGACCCAGTACTTC
.,.,TRBV23-1,TRBJ2-6,CASSQPARVGTGANVLTF,TGCGCCAGCAGTCAACCCGCCAGGGTAGGGACAGGGGCCAACGTCCTGACTTTC
.,.,TRBV6-2/TRBV6-3,TRBJ2-1,CASTIRPDEQFF,TGTGCCAGCACTATACGGCCCGATGAGCAGTTCTTC